Listed below are T cell receptor beta chains from one sample, sequenced in a study of cytomegalovirus exposure and HLA in healthy donors. Libraries were prepared by immunoSEQ multiplex PCR; TCRdb keeps only in-frame clonotypes and omits some of them. The sample consists of about 360,000 clones, approximately 90% of them appearing once. Sequencing was done on a sample of PBMCs. The receptors derive from a woman younger than 30 in good health and CMV-seronegative. The CDR3 runs from the conserved cysteine through the conserved F or W. D genes are given only for firm matches. Some rows mark clone size as missing; the rest say once, few, many or name a class of expanded clone.

D	V	J	size	CDR3	DNA
-	TRBV28	TRBJ1-1	-	CASSLGTIGGNGTEAFF	TGTGCCAGCAGTTTGGGGACCATCGGGGGAAATGGAACTGAAGCTTTCTTT
-	TRBV30	TRBJ1-5	-	CAWSVGLGGHSNQPQHF	TGTGCCTGGAGTGTAGGGTTGGGGGGGCATAGCAATCAGCCCCAGCATTTT
TRBD2	TRBV27	TRBJ2-7	-	CASGLWGGAYEQYF	TGTGCCAGCGGACTATGGGGGGGGGCCTACGAGCAGTACTTC
-	TRBV30	TRBJ2-5	once	CAWSSFRLNQAETQYF	TGTGCCTGGAGTTCATTCAGGCTTAACCAAGCCGAGACCCAGTACTTC
TRBD2	TRBV6-5	TRBJ2-1	-	CASSPLAGDYNEQFF	TGTGCCAGCAGTCCACTAGCGGGAGACTACAATGAGCAGTTCTTC
-	TRBV14	TRBJ2-7	-	CASSQVARGYEQYF	TGTGCCAGCAGCCAAGTCGCCAGGGGTTACGAGCAGTACTTC
TRBD1	TRBV5-1	TRBJ2-7	few	CASSYPGQPTYEQYF	TGCGCCAGCAGCTACCCGGGACAGCCGACCTACGAGCAGTACTTC
-	TRBV19	TRBJ2-5	once	CASSIGGALQETQYF	TGTGCCAGTAGTATTGGCGGGGCTCTCCAAGAGACCCAGTACTTC
-	TRBV7-2	TRBJ2-7	-	CASSAQPGHTTYEQYF	TGTGCCAGCAGCGCTCAACCGGGACACACAACCTACGAGCAGTACTTC
TRBD1	TRBV2	TRBJ1-4	-	CASRGTGVYEKLFF	TGTGCCAGCAGAGGGACAGGGGTTTATGAAAAACTGTTTTTT
TRBD1	TRBV5-1	TRBJ1-2	-	CASSLSGTGGWIGYTF	TGCGCCAGCAGCTTATCCGGGACAGGGGGCTGGATTGGCTACACCTTC
-	TRBV6-4	TRBJ2-3	-	CASSDSYLSTQYF	TGTGCCAGCAGTGACTCGTACCTCAGTACGCAGTATTTT
TRBD1	TRBV4-1	TRBJ1-5	once	CASSPGQGGQPQHF	TGCGCCAGCAGCCCTGGACAGGGTGGTCAGCCCCAGCATTTT
-	TRBV28	TRBJ1-2	-	CASRLPGGNYGYTF	TGTGCCAGCAGGCTCCCTGGAGGGAACTATGGCTACACCTTC
-	TRBV6-5	TRBJ1-1	-	CASSYSAGNTEAFF	TGTGCCAGCAGTTACTCGGCAGGAAACACTGAAGCTTTCTTT
-	TRBV27	TRBJ2-1	-	CASSLVPESYNEQFF	TGTGCCAGCAGCCTAGTTCCAGAGTCCTACAATGAGCAGTTCTTC
-	TRBV2	TRBJ1-2	few	CASSEGRQGYGYTF	TGTGCCAGCAGTGAGGGCAGGCAGGGCTATGGCTACACCTTC
-	TRBV27	TRBJ2-5	-	CASSLGVGLKETQYF	TGTGCCAGCAGCCTAGGGGTGGGACTGAAAGAGACCCAGTACTTC